What follows is one T cell receptor beta chain and its context. Only one count was recorded for this clone. Its antigen specificity is not known. No base-level quality is on record; no much larger clone is a single base apart. Based on the germline V gene, the CDR1 and CDR2 sequences are SNHLY and FYNNEI. The CDR3 spans 13 residues, from the cysteine through the phenylalanine. Just CDR3 DNA is preserved here, 39 bases in frame from base 1. At the junction V is shortened by 1 base and J by 10 bases, with 11 bases in between. Library preparation was by the immunoSEQ multiplex PCR assay. For the multiplex PCR, a mixture combining 60 forward primers for TCR Vbeta segments and 13 reverse primers for TCR Jbeta segments was used. The CDR3 region of rearranged TCR beta genes was amplified from genomic DNA by a multiplex PCR assay. The amplified TCR beta libraries were sequenced on the Illumina HiSeq System as 87-base-pair reads. As for the original processing: A later analysis counted about 80 million unique TCR beta chains across the 600 to 850 repertoires, and some 11 million of these chains were shared by at least two donors. A nearest-neighbor algorithm error-corrected the raw reads and collapsed the reads into unique sequences, merging closely related sequences to remove PCR and sequencing errors. V, D and J gene segments were assigned by aligning CDR3 sequences to IMGT reference sequences. Each retained sequence needed at least a six-nucleotide match to both a V gene segment and a J gene segment. A rearrangement counted as productive if the CDR3 had no stop codons and remained in frame with V and J, and every other rearrangement counted as non-productive. Following IMGT convention, CDR3 was defined as the stretch from the second conserved V-encoded cysteine to the conserved J-encoded phenylalanine. Sequences without an unambiguous match to a single V gene segment were excluded from the earlier analysis of a few hundred of the donors. An earlier analysis of 587 of the donors called V segments functional above 56.7% productive rearrangements and segregating when the between-donor standard deviation exceeded 5%. A statistical classification framework was built for diagnosing cytomegalovirus status from the catalog of TCR beta chain sequences. V and J gene assignment, in a later analysis, came from comparing TCR nucleotide sequences with IMGT/GENE-DB human TR gene sequences. In a later analysis, CDR3 sequences and most-parsimonious VDJ recombination scenarios were assigned using the TCRdist pipeline. In a later analysis, each TCR beta chain was defined by its CDR3 amino acid sequence together with its V-gene family, and reads without a unique V-gene family were excluded. A later analysis removed several hundred highly shared, low-generation-probability nucleotide sequences to deal with suspected cross-contamination and a sequencing artifact. In a later analysis, a clonal expansion index was calculated for each public chain from normalized within-repertoire ranks of inferred template counts. In a later analysis, generation probabilities were computed using a VDJ recombination model fitted to out-of-frame rearrangements, and the results were checked against IGoR. Hypergeometric tests were used in a later analysis to score TCR-TCR, TCR-HLA and TCR-CMV co-occurrence, with a repertoire-size bias correction applied to the TCR pairs. In a later analysis, false discovery rates were estimated by permuting HLA or CMV assignments 20 times. In a later analysis, co-occurring TCRs were grouped using DBSCAN, with TCRdist sequence similarity added in when clustering inside HLA-allele-positive subsets. For co-occurrence clustering, repertoires with fewer than 30,000 or more than 120,000 public chains were excluded, along with five repertoires with anomalous nucleotide sharing. Held by TCRdb, this immuneACCESS table contains in-frame sequences only and omits some clones. Under half of the omission traces to an unresolved V gene where checked; the cause of the rest is unknown. The DNA was the basis for D and trimming; V, J and clone size are from that table. The sample table holds 150,000 to 200,000 clones, of which about four fifths were seen once. Approximately 5% of the sample is held by the ten biggest clonotypes.

This specimen belongs to a study of cytomegalovirus exposure and HLA in healthy donors (dated by TCRdb to 2017 to 2019). Turning to the overall study: An earlier analysis of about 530 of the donors reported about 280 Gb of sequence data and 95 million to 130 million unique TCR beta sequences obtained from about 180 million T cells. A handful of DR-DQ haplotypes were handled as single units for association and clustering because linkage in the cohort was strong. The number of donors typed differed by locus, with roughly 620-630 for A, B, C, DRB1 and DQB1, more than 500 for DQA1, 600 to 610 for DPA1, and 450 to 480 for DPB1. Rather than drawing on any new phenotypic data, the later analysis identified candidate immune exposures from TCR beta sequences and the way those sequences occurred across donors. Besides the first cohort of about 730 subjects, a separate validation cohort made up of over 95 different subjects was used. HLA typing included class I and class II loci at four-digit resolution. In a later analysis, previously published TCR beta repertoires from 500 to 750 donors were re-analyzed and high-resolution HLA genotyping was added so that TCR occurrence patterns could be studied. All discovery cohort repertoires had been generated on a single sequencing platform. In a later genetic analysis, genome-wide SNP genotypes for about 65% of the 666 donors were used, and that subset was treated as a discovery cohort. Of the approximately 370 genotyped donors, less than 85% were placed in the genetic ancestry cluster associated with self-reported Caucasian donors. The study aimed to test whether cataloging public T cell receptors could reveal signatures of past pathogen exposure. Donor age, sex, ethnicity and CMV serostatus were collected together with the repertoire data. Across approximately 420 genotyped donors of the cohort, an average of approximately 220,000 unique TCR beta nucleotide sequences per donor were sequenced, and around 20% of those sequences were non-productive. An early release that covered more than 550 HLA-typed donors contained approximately 300 gigabases of sequencing data and around 85 million unique TCR sequences. An earlier analysis of around 580 of the donors used high-throughput TCR beta sequencing to judge whether each TCR beta V gene segment behaved as functional or pseudogenic. Using immunosequencing, the study profiled T cell repertoires from about 610 subjects and related those repertoires to cytomegalovirus serostatus. To predict cytomegalovirus infection status, the study combined high-throughput TCR immunosequencing, statistical association of individual TCRs with disease status, and machine learning.

The cohort consisted of fewer than 700 healthy bone marrow donors. All cohort members were sampled while nominally healthy, although unrecorded immune exposures were likely present. The donor tested CMV seropositive and was one of the 289 seropositive cohort members. A peripheral blood sample was provided by each donor, and peripheral blood mononuclear cells were used for TCR beta sequencing. Genomic DNA was extracted from the blood cell samples with the Qiagen DNeasy Blood Extraction Kit. What the authors observed across the whole study: The only immune exposure information available for the cohort was CMV serostatus. A further reported finding was that TCR beta sequences accurately predicted the HLA-A and HLA-B alleles for most subjects in the first cohort. Three of the identified cytomegalovirus-associated TCR beta chains were confirmed in vitro to be specific for cytomegalovirus antigens. A later analysis reported that several top co-occurrence clusters appeared linked to parvovirus B19, influenza, CMV and Epstein-Barr virus. Broadly in line with IMGT annotations, most TCR beta V segments showed up in productive rearrangements about 87% or about 30% of the time in an earlier analysis of roughly 590 of the donors. Most TCR sequences were observed very rarely across donors, whereas some public TCRs were present in many individuals. The classifier was reported to diagnose cytomegalovirus status with high specificity and sensitivity in both the original cohort and the validation cohort. Only TCR beta chains were sequenced in this cohort, and the absence of alpha or paired-chain data limited detectable features. A later analysis associated roughly 17,000 TCR beta sequences with specific HLA alleles at a false discovery rate of 0.05. Because the 87-base-pair reads could not distinguish some IMGT-functional V segments, including TRBV6-2 and TRBV6-3, those segments were excluded. A later genetic analysis associated a missense DCLRE1C variant with V-gene and J-gene trimming of TCR beta chains, and an independent cohort replicated the association. Because counts were too low, 15 or so rarely observed V segments, including chromosome 9 orphons, were excluded from the earlier analysis of 587 of the donors. In the study, some 180 TCR beta chains were listed as associated with cytomegalovirus. Linkage disequilibrium might explain the correlated functional status among segregating V segments, but an unknown experimental factor could not be ruled out. Assigning TCR associations to individual alleles was difficult when HLA alleles, especially DR and DQ, strongly co-occurred. The presence/absence analyses assumed that sequencing depth was roughly uniform across donors, and that assumption may not be true. According to a later analysis, TCR association rates differed among HLA loci, with DRB1 alleles showing the most associated TCRs and HLA-C alleles showing the fewest. In a later analysis, most CMV-associated TCR beta chains were found to appear HLA-restricted, with HLA associations seemingly driven largely by CMV exposure. Because HLA typing was missing for some donors at each locus, association tests included only the typed subset. In a later genetic analysis, fewer N-insertions in productive TCRs were reported among donors in an Asian-associated ancestry cluster than the approximately 670-donor mean. A cluster of highly shared sequence variants was judged likely to represent a technical artifact of the sequencing pipeline. In a later analysis, HLA-associated TCR beta chains showed more clonal expansion and lower generation probabilities than non-associated chains that were equally common. It was suggested by the authors that the approach could potentially be generalized to other disease states and immunological phenotypes.

The sequenced sample consisted of PBMCs. This chain joins TRBV2 to TRBJ2-1, with TRBD2 perhaps the D gene, on 5 matching bases. This TCR came from a woman aged 18-29 years in good health and CMV-seropositive. This receptor has the CDR3 CASSEGGFGEQFF. The nucleotide sequence is given as TGTGCCAGCAGTGAAGGAGGGTTTGGAGAGCAGTTCTTC.